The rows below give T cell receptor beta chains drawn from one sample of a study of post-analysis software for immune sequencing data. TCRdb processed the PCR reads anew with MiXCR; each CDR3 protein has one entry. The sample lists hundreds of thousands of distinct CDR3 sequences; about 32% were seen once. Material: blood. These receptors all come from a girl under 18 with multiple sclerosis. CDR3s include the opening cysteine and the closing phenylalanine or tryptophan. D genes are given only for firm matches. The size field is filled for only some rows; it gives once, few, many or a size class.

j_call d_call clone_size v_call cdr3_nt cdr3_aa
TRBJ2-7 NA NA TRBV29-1 TGCAGCGTTGAGGTTACTCGAGGGTACGAGCAGTACTTC CSVEVTRGYEQYF
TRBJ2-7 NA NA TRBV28 TGTGCCAGCAGGGGGGAAGGAGCCTACGAGCAGTACTTC CASRGEGAYEQYF
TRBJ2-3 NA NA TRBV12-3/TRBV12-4 TGTGCCAGCAGCACCAGCGTGGGAGCAGATACGCAGTATTTT CASSTSVGADTQYF
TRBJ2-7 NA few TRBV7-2 TGTGCCAGCAGCTTAGTTTGGGGGTACGAGCAGTACTTC CASSLVWGYEQYF
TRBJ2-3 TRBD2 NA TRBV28 TGTGCCGCAACCAACGGGGGGTTGGCGCAGTATTTT CAATNGGLAQYF
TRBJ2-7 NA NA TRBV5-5 TGTGCCAGCAGCTTACGGGTAGTGGCGGTCCACGAGCAGTACTTC CASSLRVVAVHEQYF
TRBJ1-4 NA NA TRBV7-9 TGTGCCAGCAGCCCCGGGGGGCTAAAAGAAAAACTGTTTTTT CASSPGGLKEKLFF
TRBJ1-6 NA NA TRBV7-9 TGTGCCAGCAGCCCCGGGGGGAGGTCACCCCTCCACTTT CASSPGGRSPLHF
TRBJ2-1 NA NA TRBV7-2 TGTGCCAGCAGCCAGGGTCCAATACTAGAGACCCAGTTCTTC CASSQGPILETQFF
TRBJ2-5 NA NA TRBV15 TGTGCCACCAGCAGAGTCGACAGGGGAGGGGAGACCCAGTACTTC CATSRVDRGGETQYF
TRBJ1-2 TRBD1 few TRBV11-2 TGTGCCAGCAGCATCGGACAGGGCTGGGCCTATGGCTACACCTTC CASSIGQGWAYGYTF
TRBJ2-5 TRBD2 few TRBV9 TGTGCCAGCAGCGTAGCTCGGTGGCTAGCGGGAGACGAGACCCAGTACTTC CASSVARWLAGDETQYF
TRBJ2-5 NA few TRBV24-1 TGTGCCACCAGTGATCGGACGGCCCAAGAGACCCAGTACTTC CATSDRTAQETQYF
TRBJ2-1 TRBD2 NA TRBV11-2 TGTGTCAGCAGGATGACTAGCGGCGCTGAGCAGTTCTTC CVSRMTSGAEQFF
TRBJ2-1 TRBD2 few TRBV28 TGTGCCAGCACCCGGACTAGCGGAAACAATGAGCAGTTCTTC CASTRTSGNNEQFF
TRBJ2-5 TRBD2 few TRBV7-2 TGTGCCAGCAGCTTAGCGCTAGCGGGAGGGCCCCGGGGGACCCAGTACTTC CASSLALAGGPRGTQYF
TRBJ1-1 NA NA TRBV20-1 TGCAGAAACATCTGGAACACTGAAGCTTTCTTT CRNIWNTEAFF
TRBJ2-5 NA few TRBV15 TGTGCCACCAGCAGAGAAAGGGCAGGGAGGCAAGAGACCCAGTACTTC CATSRERAGRQETQYF
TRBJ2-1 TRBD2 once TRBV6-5 TGTGCCAGCAAATTGACGGGGGGAGATGAGCAGTTCTTC CASKLTGGDEQFF
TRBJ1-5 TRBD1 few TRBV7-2 TGTGCCAGCAGCACAGGGTGGGACAGGGGGCCCGCGTGGGTTCAGCCCCAGCATTTT CASSTGWDRGPAWVQPQHF
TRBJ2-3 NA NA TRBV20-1 TGCAGCGCGGGAAAAGGGGGGGCCGCAGATACGCAGTATTTT CSAGKGGAADTQYF
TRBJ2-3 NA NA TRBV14 TGTGCCAGCAGCCAAGGGACACCAAGCACAGATACGCAGTATTTT CASSQGTPSTDTQYF
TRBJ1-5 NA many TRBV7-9 TGTGCCAGCAGTCAGACGGGTAGCAATCAGCCCCAGCATTTT CASSQTGSNQPQHF
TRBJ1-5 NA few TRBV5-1 TGCGCCAGCAGCCTGATTAGACAAGCCAATCAGCCCCAGCATTTT CASSLIRQANQPQHF
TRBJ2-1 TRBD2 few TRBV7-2 TGTGCCAGCAGCTTTAGCGGGGGGGCGAACAATGAGCAGTTCTTC CASSFSGGANNEQFF
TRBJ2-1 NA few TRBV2 TGTGCCAGCAGCATTACCTTAATGGATGAGCAGTTCTTC CASSITLMDEQFF
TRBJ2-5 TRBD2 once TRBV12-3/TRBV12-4 TGTGCCAGCAGTTTAGGGCTAGCGGGAGGACCAGGAGAGGCCCAGTACTTC CASSLGLAGGPGEAQYF
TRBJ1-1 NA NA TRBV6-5 TGTGCCAGCAGTTGGCTGGGCAGTACAGCTTTCTTT CASSWLGSTAFF
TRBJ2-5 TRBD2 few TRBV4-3 TGCGCCAGCAGCCAAGGACTAGCGTTCCAAGAGACCCAGTACTTC CASSQGLAFQETQYF
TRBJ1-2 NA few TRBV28 TGTGCCAGCACCCAGCCCCCAGGGAACTATGGCTACACCTTC CASTQPPGNYGYTF
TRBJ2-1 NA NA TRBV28 TGTGCCAGCAGTCCGCCCCTGGTCTCCTACAATGAGCAGTTCTTC CASSPPLVSYNEQFF
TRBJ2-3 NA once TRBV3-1 TGTGCCAGCAGCCCCGAATGGGCGGCTAGCACAGATACGCAGTATTTT CASSPEWAASTDTQYF
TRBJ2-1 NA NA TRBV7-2 TGTGCCAGCAGCTTAGTACGTCCCGGCAATGAGCAGTTCTTC CASSLVRPGNEQFF
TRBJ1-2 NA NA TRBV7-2 TGTGCCAGCAGCTCCCGGACGGGCACATTCTGGGGCTACACCTTC CASSSRTGTFWGYTF
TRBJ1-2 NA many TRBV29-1 TGCAGCGTTGAGGACAGAACAGGAATTGGTCTTGGGGGCTACACCTTC CSVEDRTGIGLGGYTF
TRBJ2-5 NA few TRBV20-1 TGCAGTGCTCCGCCCTCCTTTATCGGGACCAGATGGGAGACCCAGTACTTC CSAPPSFIGTRWETQYF
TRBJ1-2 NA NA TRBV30 TGTGCCTGGATGAATACGGGGAACTGTGGCTACACCTTC CAWMNTGNCGYTF
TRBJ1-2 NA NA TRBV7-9 TGTGCCAGCAGCTTACTCCGTTCTAACTATGGCTACACCTTC CASSLLRSNYGYTF
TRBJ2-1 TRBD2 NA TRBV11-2 TGTGCCAGCAGCTCAGGGACTAACCTCCGGGATGAGCAGTTCTTC CASSSGTNLRDEQFF
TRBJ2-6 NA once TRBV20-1 TGCAGTACCGCGCCGGATGCTGGGGCCAACGTCCTGACTTTC CSTAPDAGANVLTF
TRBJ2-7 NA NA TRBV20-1 TGCAGTGCTAGCGGGTCGGCCTACGAGCAGTACTTC CSASGSAYEQYF
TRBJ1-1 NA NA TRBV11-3 TGTGCCAGCAGCAGGGGGGAGAGGACTGAAGCTTTCTTT CASSRGERTEAFF
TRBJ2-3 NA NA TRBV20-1 TGCAGTGGAGGGGCGAGCACAGATACGCAGTATTTT CSGGASTDTQYF
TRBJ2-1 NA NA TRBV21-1 TGTGCCAGCAGCGTGTCGGGAAACTCCTACAATGAGCAGTTCTTC CASSVSGNSYNEQFF
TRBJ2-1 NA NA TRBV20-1 TGCAGTGCTAAGACTCAAGAAGGGTACAATGAGCAGTTCTTC CSAKTQEGYNEQFF
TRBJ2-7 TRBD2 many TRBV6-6 TGTGCCAGCAGTTACCCTAGCGGAGCCGCCTCCTACGAGCAGTACTTC CASSYPSGAASYEQYF
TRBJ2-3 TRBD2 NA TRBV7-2 TGTGCCAGCAGCTTTCTGGCTAGCGGGAGACTGGAGGATACGCAGTGTTTT CASSFLASGRLEDTQCF
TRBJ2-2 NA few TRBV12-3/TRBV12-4 TGTGCCAGCGTATCGGATAACACCGGGGAGCTGTTTTTT CASVSDNTGELFF
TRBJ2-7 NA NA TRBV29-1 TGCAGCGTTGACTCATCCGGGGGCAGTTACGAGCAGTACTTC CSVDSSGGSYEQYF
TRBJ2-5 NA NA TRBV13 TGTGCCAGCAGCTTCCGTGGGAGGGGGGCCGCAGAGACCCAGTACTTC CASSFRGRGAAETQYF
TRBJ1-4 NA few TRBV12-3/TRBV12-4 TGTGCCAGCAGTGGACAGCTCCGGCCCCTCACTAATGAAAAACTGTTTTTT CASSGQLRPLTNEKLFF
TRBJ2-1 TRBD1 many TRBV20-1 TGCAGTGCTAGTTCCGGGACAGGGGGCGCGAAGCAGTTCTTC CSASSGTGGAKQFF
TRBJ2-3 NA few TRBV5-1 TGCGCCAGCAGCTTGGAAATGTGGGGCACAGATACGCAGTATTTT CASSLEMWGTDTQYF